These T cell receptor beta chains were read from a single sample in a study of control samples from healthy donors and cancer patients. Data came from immunoSEQ multiplex PCR; TCRdb stores just in-frame clones and leaves some out. The data show roughly 100,000 clones, about nine tenths seen once. Sequencing was performed on blood. The receptors here all came from a woman younger than 45 in good health. Both conserved end residues are part of each CDR3. A D gene is named only where the DNA matches it firmly. Expanded clones get a size class; other rows say once, few or many, or leave the size out.

>11|TRBJ2-4|.|.|TRBV4-2
TGTGCCAGCAGCCGGGAAAACATTCAGTACTTC
CASSRENIQYF
>13|TRBJ2-7|TRBD1|.|TRBV7-8
TGTGCCAGCAGTGCTCGGACAGGCTACGAGCAGTACTTC
CASSARTGYEQYF
>14|TRBJ1-4|TRBD1|.|TRBV27
TGTGCCACCCTAGGACAGGGGGCCGGTGAAAAACTGTTTTTT
CATLGQGAGEKLFF
>16|TRBJ2-3|.|.|TRBV7-2
TGTGCCAGCAGCTTAGTGGGCGGGATAAAGGCAGATACGCAGTATTTT
CASSLVGGIKADTQYF
>10|TRBJ1-1|.|.|TRBV2
TGTGCCAGCAGTTTTCTGTGGGCTTTCTTT
CASSFLWAFF
>14|TRBJ2-7|.|.|TRBV6-1
TGTGCCAGCAGTGATAGACAGGTTCGTGACGAGCAGTACTTC
CASSDRQVRDEQYF
>13|TRBJ2-1|TRBD2|.|TRBV30
TGTGCCTCTCTAGCGGGGGGGCAGAATGAGCAGTTCTTC
CASLAGGQNEQFF
>13|TRBJ1-4|TRBD1|.|TRBV5-1
TGCGCCAGCAGCTTCCCAGGGGGTGAAAAACTGTTTTTT
CASSFPGGEKLFF
>15|TRBJ2-1|.|.|TRBV19
TGTGCCAGTAGTCGCCCTGGGAGTTCCTACAATGAGCAGTTCTTC
CASSRPGSSYNEQFF
>15|TRBJ2-3|TRBD2|.|TRBV5-1
TGCGCCAGCAAGATAGCGGGGGGAAGCACAGATACGCAGTATTTT
CASKIAGGSTDTQYF
>15|TRBJ1-1|.|.|TRBV12-5
TGTGCTAGTGGTTTGGTATTAGGGGTTATGGCTGAAGCTTTCTTT
CASGLVLGVMAEAFF
>18|TRBJ2-5|TRBD2|.|TRBV27
TGTGCCAGCAGTTTATCCCCCTGGACTAGCGGGCGAAAAGAGACCCAGTACTTC
CASSLSPWTSGRKETQYF
>14|TRBJ1-2|TRBD1|.|TRBV19
TGTGCCAGTCGAATGACAGGGGATGGGTATGGCTACACCTTC
CASRMTGDGYGYTF
>15|TRBJ1-6|.|.|TRBV6-6
TGTGCCAGCAGTACAGTTTCAGGTGGGGTTTCACCCCTCCACTTT
CASSTVSGGVSPLHF
>17|TRBJ2-1|TRBD2|.|TRBV5-1
TGCGCCAGCAGCTTTAAAAGGGGACTAGCTTGGGGGAATGAGCAGTTCTTC
CASSFKRGLAWGNEQFF
>16|TRBJ2-1|TRBD2|.|TRBV11-3
TGTGCCAGCAGCAAAGCGGGGGGGCCCTCCTACAATGAGCAGTTCTTC
CASSKAGGPSYNEQFF
>15|TRBJ1-2|.|.|TRBV21-1
TGTGCCAGCAGCAAACGCGGGGGGTCTAACTATGGCTACACCTTC
CASSKRGGSNYGYTF
>15|TRBJ2-7|TRBD1|.|TRBV2
TGTGCCAGCAGGGAGGGACAGGGTGGCTTCTACGAGCAGTACTTC
CASREGQGGFYEQYF
>13|TRBJ2-7|TRBD1|.|TRBV3-1/TRBV3-2
TGTGCCAGCCGTCGACAGGGGAGCTACGAGCAGTACTTC
CASRRQGSYEQYF
>12|TRBJ1-6|.|.|TRBV6-6
TGTGCCAGCAGTGAGGGGGAATCACCCCTCCACTTT
CASSEGESPLHF
>18|TRBJ1-2|.|.|TRBV18
TGTGCCAGCTCACCCCTCACCGGGGGGGAACTTCCTAACTATGGCTACACCTTC
CASSPLTGGELPNYGYTF
>13|TRBJ1-5|.|.|TRBV28
TGTGCCTCCAACCGGTCAGGGTTTCAGCCCCAGCATTTT
CASNRSGFQPQHF
>14|TRBJ1-2|TRBD1|.|TRBV27
TGTGCCAGCAGGCTAGCCGACAGGGGGTATGGCTACACCTTC
CASRLADRGYGYTF
>15|TRBJ1-6|.|.|TRBV4-1
TGCGCCAGCAGCCAAGAAAGGGGAGGGAGCACACCCCTCCACTTT
CASSQERGGSTPLHF
>12|TRBJ2-1|.|few|TRBV27
TGTGCCAGCAGTTTCCGCGTTAATGAGCAGTTCTTC
CASSFRVNEQFF
>16|TRBJ1-6|.|.|TRBV2
TGTGCCAGCAGCCCTAGAAGCAACTCCTATAATTCACCCCTCCACTTT
CASSPRSNSYNSPLHF
>19|TRBJ2-1|TRBD1|.|TRBV5-1
TGCGCCAGCAGCTTGGAGGGACAGCGCTACATACCCGCTCGCAATGAGCAGTTCTTC
CASSLEGQRYIPARNEQFF
>17|TRBJ2-3|.|.|TRBV5-1
TGCGCCATTCCCCTCACTACCAGGGGGGCCAGCACAGATACGCAGTATTTT
CAIPLTTRGASTDTQYF
>16|TRBJ2-1|.|.|TRBV7-8
TGTGCCAGCAGCTTAGCTATAGTTGGCGCCTACAATGAGCAGTTCTTC
CASSLAIVGAYNEQFF
>15|TRBJ1-1|TRBD1|.|TRBV28
TGTGCCAGCAGTTTATACGTGACAGGGGCAACTGAAGCTTTCTTT
CASSLYVTGATEAFF
>10|TRBJ2-3|.|.|TRBV29-1
TGCAGCTCCCTAACAGATACGCAGTATTTT
CSSLTDTQYF
>15|TRBJ2-2|.|.|TRBV19
TGTGCCAGTAGTTCCCGGGACGGGAACACCGGGGAGCTGTTTTTT
CASSSRDGNTGELFF
>13|TRBJ2-3|.|.|TRBV19
TGTGCCAGTAGTAAAAGAGTCACAGATACGCAGTATTTT
CASSKRVTDTQYF
>15|TRBJ1-2|TRBD1|.|TRBV19
TGTGCCAGTAGTATCCCCCGCAGGGGGGTTGATGGCTACACCTTC
CASSIPRRGVDGYTF
>11|TRBJ1-1|.|.|TRBV5-4
TGTGCCAGCAGCCGAGGAGCTGAAGCTTTCTTT
CASSRGAEAFF
>13|TRBJ1-2|.|.|TRBV12-5
TGTGCTAGTGGTTTATTTTCGGGCGGGGGCTACACCTTC
CASGLFSGGGYTF
>13|TRBJ2-3|TRBD2|.|TRBV10-3
TGTGCCATCAGTCAACTAGCGTCAGATACGCAGTATTTT
CAISQLASDTQYF
>15|TRBJ1-6|TRBD1|.|TRBV3-1/TRBV3-2
TGTGCCAGCAGCCAAGGGACCAGGGGGCAATCACCCCTCCACTTT
CASSQGTRGQSPLHF
>16|TRBJ2-2|TRBD2|.|TRBV27
TGTGCCAGCAGTTTACTCCTAGCGGAGCTCACCGGGGAGCTGTTTTTT
CASSLLLAELTGELFF
>11|TRBJ1-4|.|.|TRBV28
TGTGCCAGCAGTTTGGACAGTGTGCTGTTTTTT
CASSLDSVLFF
>15|TRBJ1-2|.|.|TRBV6-5
TGTGCCAGCAGTTACTCGGTTCTGGGGGCCTATGGCTACACCTTC
CASSYSVLGAYGYTF
>15|TRBJ1-3|.|.|TRBV3-1/TRBV3-2
TGTGCCAGCAGCCAAGAGAGGAACTCTGGAAACACCATATATTTT
CASSQERNSGNTIYF
>15|TRBJ1-1|.|.|TRBV27
TGTGCCAGCAGCGTTATCGGGGGGGGCCAGACTGAAGCTTTCTTT
CASSVIGGGQTEAFF
>18|TRBJ2-6|.|.|TRBV3-1/TRBV3-2
TGTGCCAGCAGCCAAAGCCGGGACGTAGACTCTGGGGCCAACGTCCTGACTTTC
CASSQSRDVDSGANVLTF
>15|TRBJ2-1|TRBD2|.|TRBV27
TGTGCCAGCAGTTGGCTAGCGGGGGGCAGGGATGAGCAGTTCTTC
CASSWLAGGRDEQFF
>18|TRBJ2-1|TRBD1|.|TRBV11-2
TGTGCCAGCAGCTCAACCCTACCGGGACAGGGAAGATTCAATGAGCAGTTCTTC
CASSSTLPGQGRFNEQFF
>13|TRBJ2-7|TRBD2|few|TRBV7-2
TGTGCCAGCAGCACCAGGGACTACTACGAGCAGTACTTC
CASSTRDYYEQYF
>10|TRBJ1-1|.|.|TRBV12-5
TGTGCTAGTGGGAGGGCTGAAGCTTTCTTT
CASGRAEAFF
>14|TRBJ2-3|.|.|TRBV24-1
TGTGCCACCAGTGATTTGGAATCGGCGTGGACGCAGTATTTT
CATSDLESAWTQYF
>15|TRBJ1-5|TRBD1|.|TRBV19
TGTGCCAGTAGTTTAGACAGGGGGAGCAATCAGCCCCAGCATTTT
CASSLDRGSNQPQHF